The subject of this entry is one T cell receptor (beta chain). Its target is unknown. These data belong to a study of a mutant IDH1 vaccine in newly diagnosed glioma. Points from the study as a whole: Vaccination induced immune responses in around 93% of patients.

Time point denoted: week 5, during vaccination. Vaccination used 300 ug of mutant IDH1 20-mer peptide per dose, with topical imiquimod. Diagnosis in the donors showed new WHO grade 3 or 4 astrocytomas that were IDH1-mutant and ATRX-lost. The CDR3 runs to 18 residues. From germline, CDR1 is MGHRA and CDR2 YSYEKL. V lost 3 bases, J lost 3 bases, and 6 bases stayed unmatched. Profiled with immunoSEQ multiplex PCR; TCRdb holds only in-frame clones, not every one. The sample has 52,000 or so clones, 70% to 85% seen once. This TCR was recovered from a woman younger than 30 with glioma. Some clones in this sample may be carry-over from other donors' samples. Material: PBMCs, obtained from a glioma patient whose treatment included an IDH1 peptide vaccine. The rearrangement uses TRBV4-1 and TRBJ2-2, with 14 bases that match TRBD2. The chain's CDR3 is CASSQKGLAGVDTGELFF. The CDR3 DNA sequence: TGCGCCAGCAGCCAGAAGGGACTAGCGGGGGTCGACACCGGGGAGCTGTTTTTT.